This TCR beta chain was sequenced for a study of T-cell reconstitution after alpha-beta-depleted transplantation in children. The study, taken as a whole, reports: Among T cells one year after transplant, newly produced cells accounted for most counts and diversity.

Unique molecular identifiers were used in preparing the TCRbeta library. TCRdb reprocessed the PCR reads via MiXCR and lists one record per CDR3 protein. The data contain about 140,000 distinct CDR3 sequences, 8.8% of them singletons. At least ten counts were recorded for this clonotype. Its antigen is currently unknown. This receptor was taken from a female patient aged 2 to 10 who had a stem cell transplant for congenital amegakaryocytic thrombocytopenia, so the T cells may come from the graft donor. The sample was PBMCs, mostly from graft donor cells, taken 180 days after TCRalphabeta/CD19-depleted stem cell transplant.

The CDR3 protein is CASSLNNYEQYF. CDR3 coding DNA: TGTGCCAGCAGTTTGAACAACTACGAGCAGTACTTC. The J gene is TRBJ2-7, the V gene TRBV12-3 or TRBV12-4; unclear D gene. V lost 3 bases and J lost 3, with 6 bases in between. The length of the CDR3 is 12 residues.